The rows below give T cell receptor beta chains drawn from one sample of a study of T-cell memory formation after mild COVID-19. Via MiXCR, TCRdb re-called the 5' RACE reads, giving one row per CDR3 protein. The data hold 150,000 or so distinct CDR3 sequences, with roughly 10% observed a single time. The sequenced sample consisted of PBMCs or a T cell subset sorted from them (not recorded which). The receptors stem from a man aged 18 to 30 who had mild COVID-19 (a few samples of this study predate the infection). Cell type and time point are not known. Both conserved end residues are part of each CDR3. D genes are given only for firm matches. Not every row has a clone size; where given, it reads once, few, many or a size class.

v_gene: TRBV10-3; j_gene: TRBJ2-2; abundance: few; d_gene: -; CDR3nt: TGTGCCATCAGTCCCATGGGGCGTTTTAGCACCGGGGAGCTGTTTTTT; CDR3aa: CAISPMGRFSTGELFF
v_gene: TRBV28; j_gene: TRBJ2-2; abundance: -; d_gene: -; CDR3nt: TGTGCCAGCATCCCGGGAGGGGGCCCCGGGGAGCTGTTTTTT; CDR3aa: CASIPGGGPGELFF
v_gene: TRBV5-1; j_gene: TRBJ1-4; abundance: -; d_gene: -; CDR3nt: TGCGCCAGCAGCTTGGCAACACAGGAAGGGGAAAAACTGTTTTTT; CDR3aa: CASSLATQEGEKLFF
v_gene: TRBV20-1; j_gene: TRBJ2-1; abundance: -; d_gene: TRBD2; CDR3nt: TGCAGTGCCCCCCGGTCTAGCGGCCGTGAGCAGTTCTTC; CDR3aa: CSAPRSSGREQFF
v_gene: TRBV7-9; j_gene: TRBJ2-4; abundance: -; d_gene: TRBD1; CDR3nt: TGTGCCAGCAGCGCCGGACAGGGGGGCATTCAGTACTTC; CDR3aa: CASSAGQGGIQYF
v_gene: TRBV5-1; j_gene: TRBJ2-2; abundance: many; d_gene: -; CDR3nt: TGCGCCAGCACCCGACAGACAGCCACCGACACCGGGGAGCTGTTTTTT; CDR3aa: CASTRQTATDTGELFF
v_gene: TRBV28; j_gene: TRBJ1-5; abundance: few; d_gene: -; CDR3nt: TGTGCCAGCAGTTTGGGGTTAGCGCAGAGGCCCCAGCATTTT; CDR3aa: CASSLGLAQRPQHF
v_gene: TRBV12-3/TRBV12-4; j_gene: TRBJ2-3; abundance: medium-sized; d_gene: -; CDR3nt: TGTGCCAGCAGCTCCACCAGCAGTGGGAATACGCAGTATTTT; CDR3aa: CASSSTSSGNTQYF
v_gene: TRBV5-4; j_gene: TRBJ2-1; abundance: many; d_gene: TRBD2; CDR3nt: TGTGCCAGCAGCTCCCAGACTAGCGGTGACAATGAGCAGTTCTTC; CDR3aa: CASSSQTSGDNEQFF
v_gene: TRBV7-6; j_gene: TRBJ1-1; abundance: few; d_gene: -; CDR3nt: TGTGCCAGCAGCCCGGGACACCAGAACACTGAAGCTTTCTTT; CDR3aa: CASSPGHQNTEAFF
v_gene: TRBV9; j_gene: TRBJ1-2; abundance: few; d_gene: TRBD1; CDR3nt: TGTGCCAGCAGCGGAATTCGGAGGACAGGGACCCGCTACACCTTC; CDR3aa: CASSGIRRTGTRYTF
v_gene: TRBV6-5; j_gene: TRBJ1-2; abundance: -; d_gene: -; CDR3nt: TGTGCCAGCAGTCCCTCGGGAACGGACTATGGCTACACCTTC; CDR3aa: CASSPSGTDYGYTF
v_gene: TRBV2; j_gene: TRBJ2-5; abundance: few; d_gene: -; CDR3nt: TGTGCCAGCAGAGGGGAGACACGAGAGTACTTC; CDR3aa: CASRGETREYF
v_gene: TRBV11-2; j_gene: TRBJ1-2; abundance: few; d_gene: -; CDR3nt: TGTGCCAGCAGCTTAGGCGGGGGCGTGGGCTATGGCTACACCTTC; CDR3aa: CASSLGGGVGYGYTF
v_gene: TRBV7-9; j_gene: TRBJ1-5; abundance: few; d_gene: -; CDR3nt: TGTGCCAGCAGCGGCCGCGGAGATCAGCCCCAGCATTTT; CDR3aa: CASSGRGDQPQHF
v_gene: TRBV7-2; j_gene: TRBJ2-5; abundance: many; d_gene: TRBD2; CDR3nt: TGTGCCAGCAGCTGGAGCGGGGGAACTTACCAAGAGACCCAGTACTTC; CDR3aa: CASSWSGGTYQETQYF
v_gene: TRBV20-1; j_gene: TRBJ2-1; abundance: few; d_gene: -; CDR3nt: TGCAGTGCCCGTAGATCTACGGAGCAGTTCTTC; CDR3aa: CSARRSTEQFF
v_gene: TRBV6-6; j_gene: TRBJ2-3; abundance: -; d_gene: -; CDR3nt: TGTGCCAGCAGTTACTGGGCCACTGGGGGGGGCCAGGGGGATACGCAGTATTTT; CDR3aa: CASSYWATGGGQGDTQYF
v_gene: TRBV4-2; j_gene: TRBJ1-2; abundance: many; d_gene: TRBD1; CDR3nt: TGTGCCAGCAGCCCATCAGGGGGTAGATATGGCTACACCTTC; CDR3aa: CASSPSGGRYGYTF
v_gene: TRBV6-2/TRBV6-3; j_gene: TRBJ2-3; abundance: few; d_gene: -; CDR3nt: TGTGCCAGCAGTTACCCACCACTCAGTTCCGATACGCAGTATTTT; CDR3aa: CASSYPPLSSDTQYF
v_gene: TRBV6-5; j_gene: TRBJ2-1; abundance: many; d_gene: TRBD2; CDR3nt: TGTGCCAGCAGTTACAGGTCCGGGGGGGGCACAGAGCAGTTCTTC; CDR3aa: CASSYRSGGGTEQFF
v_gene: TRBV7-9; j_gene: TRBJ2-1; abundance: -; d_gene: -; CDR3nt: TGTGCCATCCAACCTTTAGAGGGCAATGAGCAGTTCTTC; CDR3aa: CAIQPLEGNEQFF
v_gene: TRBV6-2/TRBV6-3; j_gene: TRBJ1-3; abundance: many; d_gene: -; CDR3nt: TGTGCCAGCAGAAGGATGGACAGATACTCTGGAAACACCATATATTTT; CDR3aa: CASRRMDRYSGNTIYF
v_gene: TRBV7-2; j_gene: TRBJ2-3; abundance: -; d_gene: -; CDR3nt: TGTGCCAGCAGCCCGACATACGTAGATACGCAGTATTTT; CDR3aa: CASSPTYVDTQYF
v_gene: TRBV20-1; j_gene: TRBJ2-1; abundance: few; d_gene: -; CDR3nt: TGCAGTGCTAGAGAGGCTCGGTCTTACAATGAGCAGTTCTTC; CDR3aa: CSAREARSYNEQFF
v_gene: TRBV6-1; j_gene: TRBJ2-4; abundance: few; d_gene: -; CDR3nt: TGTGCCAGCAGTGCCCGGGGGGCCAAAAACATTCAGTACTTC; CDR3aa: CASSARGAKNIQYF
v_gene: TRBV7-2; j_gene: TRBJ1-5; abundance: -; d_gene: -; CDR3nt: TGTGCCAGCAGCTTAAGCTACAGGGATCAGCCCCAGCATTTT; CDR3aa: CASSLSYRDQPQHF
v_gene: TRBV20-1; j_gene: TRBJ1-1; abundance: few; d_gene: -; CDR3nt: TGCAGTGCTAGTGACGGATTCATGAACACTGAAGCTTTCTTT; CDR3aa: CSASDGFMNTEAFF
v_gene: TRBV29-1; j_gene: TRBJ2-3; abundance: -; d_gene: -; CDR3nt: TGCAGCGTTGAATCGCGGATGCGTACGCAGTATTTT; CDR3aa: CSVESRMRTQYF
v_gene: TRBV2; j_gene: TRBJ1-5; abundance: few; d_gene: TRBD1; CDR3nt: TGTGCCAGCAGTGGTACAGGGGGCACTCAGCCCCAGCATTTT; CDR3aa: CASSGTGGTQPQHF
v_gene: TRBV19; j_gene: TRBJ2-1; abundance: -; d_gene: TRBD1; CDR3nt: TGTGCCAGTAGTACCCAGACAGGGCACGACCACAATGAGCAGTTCTTC; CDR3aa: CASSTQTGHDHNEQFF
v_gene: TRBV18; j_gene: TRBJ2-7; abundance: -; d_gene: -; CDR3nt: TGTGCCAGCTCACCTAGGGGGTCCTCCTACGAGCAGTACTTC; CDR3aa: CASSPRGSSYEQYF
v_gene: TRBV27; j_gene: TRBJ2-5; abundance: -; d_gene: -; CDR3nt: TGTGCCAGCAGTTCGGGGGCGACCCCCACCGGGACCCAGTACTTC; CDR3aa: CASSSGATPTGTQYF
v_gene: TRBV5-4; j_gene: TRBJ2-1; abundance: few; d_gene: -; CDR3nt: TGTGCCAGCAGCACCGGGACATACAATGAGCAGTTCTTC; CDR3aa: CASSTGTYNEQFF
v_gene: TRBV20-1; j_gene: TRBJ1-2; abundance: few; d_gene: -; CDR3nt: TGCAGTGCTATACCGGGCGGCTATGGCTACACCTTC; CDR3aa: CSAIPGGYGYTF
v_gene: TRBV4-2; j_gene: TRBJ1-1; abundance: many; d_gene: -; CDR3nt: TGTGCCAGCAGCCAAGATGGACCGGCTTTCTTT; CDR3aa: CASSQDGPAFF
v_gene: TRBV18; j_gene: TRBJ2-5; abundance: few; d_gene: TRBD1; CDR3nt: TGTGCCAGCTCACCGGGACAGGGCAACCAAGAGACCCAGTACTTC; CDR3aa: CASSPGQGNQETQYF
v_gene: TRBV6-2/TRBV6-3; j_gene: TRBJ1-5; abundance: -; d_gene: -; CDR3nt: TGTGCCAGCAGTTACTCGAGGATTATGGGCAATCAGCCCCAGCATTTT; CDR3aa: CASSYSRIMGNQPQHF
v_gene: TRBV5-1; j_gene: TRBJ1-1; abundance: few; d_gene: TRBD1; CDR3nt: TGCGCCAGCAGCTCCAGTCCCGGGACAGGGCTGAACACTGAAGCTTTCTTT; CDR3aa: CASSSSPGTGLNTEAFF
v_gene: TRBV11-2; j_gene: TRBJ2-5; abundance: few; d_gene: -; CDR3nt: TGTGCCAGCAGCTTAATCTCGACACTAGAGACCCAGTACTTC; CDR3aa: CASSLISTLETQYF
v_gene: TRBV6-5; j_gene: TRBJ2-5; abundance: few; d_gene: TRBD2; CDR3nt: TGTGCCAGCAGTATAAGGGAGGGGAAGACCCAGTACTTC; CDR3aa: CASSIREGKTQYF
v_gene: TRBV5-6; j_gene: TRBJ1-2; abundance: -; d_gene: -; CDR3nt: TGTGCCAGCAGATACCATCCAGGGGAGGATGGCTACACCTTC; CDR3aa: CASRYHPGEDGYTF
v_gene: TRBV15; j_gene: TRBJ1-1; abundance: -; d_gene: -; CDR3nt: TGTGCCACCAGCAGAGGGTCGGGAATTGCGGCCACTGAAGCTTTCTTT; CDR3aa: CATSRGSGIAATEAFF
v_gene: TRBV6-5; j_gene: TRBJ2-3; abundance: -; d_gene: TRBD2; CDR3nt: TGTGCCAGCAGAAATAGCGGGGGGGGTAGCACAGATACGCAGTATTTT; CDR3aa: CASRNSGGGSTDTQYF
v_gene: TRBV20-1; j_gene: TRBJ2-5; abundance: -; d_gene: TRBD2; CDR3nt: TGCAGTGCTAGAGTCGCGGGACTAGTAGAGACCCAGTACTTC; CDR3aa: CSARVAGLVETQYF